This T cell receptor (beta chain) was sequenced in a study of graft-versus-host responses after intestinal transplantation. The length of the CDR3 is 14 residues. Trimming removed 6 bases at V and 0 bases at J, with 9 bases between. The germline CDR1 and CDR2 sequences are MNHNS and SASEGT. Sequencing used immunoSEQ multiplex PCR; TCRdb keeps in-frame clones, though not all of them. The table lists 4,600 or so clones, over 25% of them singletons. By sample share, this clone is medium-sized (0.01 to 0.1%). The sample in question was alloreactive CD4+ T cells from a mixed lymphocyte reaction culture, obtained before intestinal transplant. The subset: CFSE-low proliferating T cells sorted from approximately six-day pre-transplant mixed lymphocyte reaction (GvH or HvG direction). The sequence was collected from a human patient who received an intestinal transplant. This rearrangement joins TRBV6-1 to TRBJ2-4; no reliable D call. CDR3 sequence (DNA): TGTGCCAGCAGGGACGAACTAGCCAAAAACATTCAGTACTTC. Protein sequence: CASRDELAKNIQYF.